The rows below give T cell receptor beta chains drawn from one sample of a study of response to subunit inactivated influenza vaccine. A single record per CDR3 protein comes from TCRdb applying MiXCR to the RT-PCR reads. The table includes about 610,000 distinct CDR3 sequences, about 14% detected once. Sequences were derived from PBMCs from blood, sampled 11 to 12 days after vaccination. All receptors derive from a man over 45 who received an inactivated influenza vaccine. Each CDR3 is given with its conserved first and last residue. D genes are given only for firm matches. Size is stated for part of the rows, as once, few or many counts, or as a class when the clone is expanded.

>TRBD1|TRBJ1-4|TRBV12-3/TRBV12-4|few
TGTGCCAGCAGTTTCGGGGGACAGGGGGATGAAAAACTGTTTTTT
CASSFGGQGDEKLFF
>NA|TRBJ2-5|TRBV20-1|few
TGCAGTGCTAGAGCCGGGGTGGGGGGCCAAGAGACCCAGTACTTC
CSARAGVGGQETQYF
>NA|TRBJ2-4|TRBV5-6|NA
TGTGCCAGCAGCTTTCGGGCCTTCCTAGCCAAAAACATTCAGTACTTC
CASSFRAFLAKNIQYF
>TRBD2|TRBJ2-1|TRBV28|NA
TGTGCCAGCAGTTTGCCAGCGGGGGGCCGTGGTGAGCAGTTCTTC
CASSLPAGGRGEQFF
>NA|TRBJ1-2|TRBV20-1|NA
TGCAGTGCTGGAACAGGGACGAATGGCTACACCTTC
CSAGTGTNGYTF
>TRBD1|TRBJ1-2|TRBV5-6|few
TGTGCCAGCAGCTTTAGACAGGGAACCCATGGCTACACCTTC
CASSFRQGTHGYTF
>TRBD1|TRBJ2-1|TRBV12-3/TRBV12-4|NA
TGTGCCAGCAGTCCATTCCGACAGGGGTTCGATGAGCAGTTCTTC
CASSPFRQGFDEQFF
>NA|TRBJ2-4|TRBV5-4|NA
TGTGCCAGCTCCTCCACGCCCTGGGGGAGGGCCAAAAACATTCAGTACTTC
CASSSTPWGRAKNIQYF
>TRBD2|TRBJ2-3|TRBV29-1|NA
TGCAGCGTTGTCACTAGCGGGAGGGGCGATACGCAGTATTTT
CSVVTSGRGDTQYF
>NA|TRBJ1-6|TRBV12-3/TRBV12-4|few
TGTGCCAGCAGCTACCGTGGGAGCGATTCACCCCTCCACTTT
CASSYRGSDSPLHF
>NA|TRBJ2-5|TRBV5-5|few
TGTGCCAGCAGAGTTACAGAGACCCAGTACTTC
CASRVTETQYF
>NA|TRBJ1-5|TRBV30|NA
TGTGCCTGGAGCACAGGGATGGACAATCAGCCCCAGCATTTT
CAWSTGMDNQPQHF
>NA|TRBJ2-3|TRBV5-1|NA
TGCGCCAGCAGCTTAGGTGGACAGACCTCGGTGGATACGCAGTATTTT
CASSLGGQTSVDTQYF
>TRBD1|TRBJ2-5|TRBV27|NA
TGTGCCAGCAGTAAATCCCGGACAGGGAGGACCCCTGGGACCCAGTACTTC
CASSKSRTGRTPGTQYF
>TRBD2|TRBJ2-7|TRBV7-2|NA
TGTGCCAGCAGCGCCCGCGGGGGGCCCTTCTACGAGCAGTACTTC
CASSARGGPFYEQYF
>NA|TRBJ2-1|TRBV4-3|NA
TGCGCCAGCAGCCAAGATAAGGCGTTCTACAATGAGCAGTTCTTC
CASSQDKAFYNEQFF
>TRBD1|TRBJ1-4|TRBV28|once
TGTGCCAGCAGTTCAGGGGGCGTCATAGCTAATGAAAAACTGTTTTTT
CASSSGGVIANEKLFF
>NA|TRBJ1-1|TRBV5-1|NA
TGCGCCAGCAGCTTGGACAGCTCTCAATTGAACACTGAAGCTTTCTTT
CASSLDSSQLNTEAFF
>TRBD2|TRBJ2-2|TRBV4-2|few
TGTGCCAGCAGCCAAACACTAGCGGGGGGGCCGAACACCGGGGAGCTGTTTTTT
CASSQTLAGGPNTGELFF
>TRBD1|TRBJ2-3|TRBV4-1|many
TGCGCCAGCAGCCGCCTGACAGGGGGCGGTGGAGATACGCAGTATTTT
CASSRLTGGGGDTQYF
>NA|TRBJ2-3|TRBV6-1|few
TGTGCCAGCAGTTGGGGGATGAGGACGCAGTATTTT
CASSWGMRTQYF
>TRBD2|TRBJ2-7|TRBV5-1|NA
TGCGCCAGCAGCTTGGCATTTAGCGGGAGTTACGAGCAGTACTTC
CASSLAFSGSYEQYF
>NA|TRBJ2-6|TRBV6-5|many
TGTGCCAGCAGTTTTAGGGGGGCCCTAGGTGGCGGGGCCAACGTCCTGACTTTC
CASSFRGALGGGANVLTF
>TRBD1|TRBJ2-7|TRBV7-7|few
TGTGCTAGCAGCTTATCCGAGGGGGCGGTCTACGAGCAGTACTTC
CASSLSEGAVYEQYF
>NA|TRBJ1-1|TRBV29-1|few
TGCAGCGTTGTGGGGGTGGGGACATCTTTTACTGAAGCTTTCTTT
CSVVGVGTSFTEAFF
>TRBD1|TRBJ2-3|TRBV7-9|few
TGTGCCAGCAGCTTTGGGACAGGGGGCCGGGATACGCAGTATTTT
CASSFGTGGRDTQYF
>TRBD1|TRBJ2-7|TRBV3-1|NA
TGTGCCAGCAGCCAAGTACCAACAGGGGTCGAGCAGTACTTC
CASSQVPTGVEQYF
>NA|TRBJ2-7|TRBV6-4|NA
TGTGCCAGCACCCCCAGGGCCCTGAGCTCCTACGAGCAGTACTTC
CASTPRALSSYEQYF
>TRBD2|TRBJ2-1|TRBV6-5|NA
TGTGCCAGCAGTTACTCGAGCGGGGGTTACAATGAGCAGTTCTTC
CASSYSSGGYNEQFF
>NA|TRBJ1-4|TRBV20-1|many
TGCAGTGCTTCTAGTGGACGGTTTGATGAAAAACTGTTTTTT
CSASSGRFDEKLFF
>NA|TRBJ2-4|TRBV6-2/TRBV6-3|NA
TGTGCCAGCACGGGCCTACTAGCCAAAAACATTCAGTACTTC
CASTGLLAKNIQYF
>TRBD1|TRBJ2-7|TRBV28|few
TGTGCCAGCAGTCCCCCGCCGGGACAGGGTTACTACGAGCAGTACTTC
CASSPPPGQGYYEQYF
>NA|TRBJ2-5|TRBV29-1|NA
TGCAGCGCCTCCCTTGGGCACCAAGAGACCCAGTACTTC
CSASLGHQETQYF